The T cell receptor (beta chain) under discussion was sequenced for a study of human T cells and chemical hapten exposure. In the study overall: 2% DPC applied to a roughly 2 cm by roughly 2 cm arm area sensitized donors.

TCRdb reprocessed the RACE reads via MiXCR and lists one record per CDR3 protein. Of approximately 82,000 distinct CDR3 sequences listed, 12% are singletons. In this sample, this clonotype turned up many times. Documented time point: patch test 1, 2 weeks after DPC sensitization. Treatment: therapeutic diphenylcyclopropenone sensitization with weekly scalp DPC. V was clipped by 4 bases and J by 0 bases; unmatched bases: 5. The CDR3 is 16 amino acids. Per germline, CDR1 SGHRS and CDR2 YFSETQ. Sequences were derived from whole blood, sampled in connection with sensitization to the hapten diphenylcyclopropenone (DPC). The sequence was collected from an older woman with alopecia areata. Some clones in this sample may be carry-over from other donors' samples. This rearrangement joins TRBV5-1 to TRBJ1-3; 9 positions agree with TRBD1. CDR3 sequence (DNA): TGCGCCAGCAGCATGGGACAGGGCAACTCTGGAAACACCATATATTTT. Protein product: CASSMGQGNSGNTIYF.